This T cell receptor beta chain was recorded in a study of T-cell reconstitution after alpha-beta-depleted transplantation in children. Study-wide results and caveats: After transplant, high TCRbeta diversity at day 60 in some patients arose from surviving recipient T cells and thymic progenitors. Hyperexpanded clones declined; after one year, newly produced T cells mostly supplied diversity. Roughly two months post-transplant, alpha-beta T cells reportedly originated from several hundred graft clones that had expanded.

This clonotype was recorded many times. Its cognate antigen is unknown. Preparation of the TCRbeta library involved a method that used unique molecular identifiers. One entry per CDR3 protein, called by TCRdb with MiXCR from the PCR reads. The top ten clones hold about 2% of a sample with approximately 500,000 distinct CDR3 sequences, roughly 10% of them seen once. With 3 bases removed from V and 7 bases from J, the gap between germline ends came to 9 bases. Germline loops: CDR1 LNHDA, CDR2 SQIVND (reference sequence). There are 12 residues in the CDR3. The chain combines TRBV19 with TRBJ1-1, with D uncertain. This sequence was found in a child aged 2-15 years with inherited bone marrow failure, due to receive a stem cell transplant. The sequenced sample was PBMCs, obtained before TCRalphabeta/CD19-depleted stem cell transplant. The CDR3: CASSIGRNEAFF. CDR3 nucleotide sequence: TGTGCCAGTAGTATTGGCAGAAATGAAGCTTTCTTT.